This section outlines one T cell receptor (beta chain) sequence together with its context. Germline V gene sequence: CDR1 SGHRS, CDR2 YFSETQ. Trimming left V 0 bases short and J 8 bases short, with 12 bases between. CDR3 size: 13 residues. The sample originates from a study of cytomegalovirus exposure and HLA in healthy donors. Amplification used 60 Vbeta primers and 13 Jbeta primers. Measured with immunoSEQ multiplex PCR; TCRdb has only the in-frame clones, and not every one. Here the sample spans approximately 100,000 clones, roughly three fifths being singletons. This clonotype was obtained from a man aged 30-40 years in good health and CMV-seropositive. V gene TRBV5-1 combines with J gene TRBJ2-7; D is possibly TRBD1 (6 bases). The source material was PBMCs. The CDR3 protein is CASSLDLGTQQYF. As DNA, the CDR3 is TGCGCCAGCAGCTTGGATCTGGGGACACAGCAGTACTTC.